This TCR beta chain was profiled in a study of blood T cell repertoires in COVID-19. The germline gives CDR1 SNHLY, CDR2 FYNNEI. The CDR3 runs 15 residues. Trimming stripped 4 bases from V and 0 bases from J, with 9 bases between. Only in-frame clones appear in the TCRdb table, and some are missing; sequencing was by immunoSEQ multiplex PCR. The repertoire holds some 58,000 clones, with over 80% as singletons. This clone was counted once. The receptor was isolated from a human donor in a cohort sampled during active COVID-19. The chain couples TRBV2 to TRBJ2-2; D unresolved. Sequencing was performed on peripheral blood. In DNA, the CDR3 is TGTGCCAGCAGTGTGGCAGTCGCGAACACCGGGGAGCTGTTTTTT. This gives the protein CASSVAVANTGELFF.